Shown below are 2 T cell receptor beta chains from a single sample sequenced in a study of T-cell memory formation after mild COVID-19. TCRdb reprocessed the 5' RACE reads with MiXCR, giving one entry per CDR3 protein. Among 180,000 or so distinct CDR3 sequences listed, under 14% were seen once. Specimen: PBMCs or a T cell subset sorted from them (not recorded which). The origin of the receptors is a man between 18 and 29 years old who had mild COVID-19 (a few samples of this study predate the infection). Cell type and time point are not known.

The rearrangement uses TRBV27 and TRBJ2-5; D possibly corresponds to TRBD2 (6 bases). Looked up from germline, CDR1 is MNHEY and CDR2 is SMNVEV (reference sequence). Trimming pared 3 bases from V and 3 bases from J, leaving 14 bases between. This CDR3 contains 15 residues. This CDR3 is CASSLYGEVKETQYF. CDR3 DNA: TGTGCCAGCAGTTTGTACGGGGAGGTAAAAGAGACCCAGTACTTC.

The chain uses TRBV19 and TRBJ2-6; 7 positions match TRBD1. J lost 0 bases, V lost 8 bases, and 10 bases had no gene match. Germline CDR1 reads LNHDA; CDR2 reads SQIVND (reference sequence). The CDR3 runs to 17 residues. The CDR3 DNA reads TGTGCCAGTGGATCCGGGACAGTGACCTCTGGGGCCAACGTCCTGACTTTC. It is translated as CASGSGTVTSGANVLTF.